This T cell receptor (beta chain) stems from a study of radiotherapy plus CTLA-4 blockade in lung cancer. This CDR3 region has 13 residues. The germline CDR1 and CDR2 sequences are SNHLY and FYNNEI. The ends were cut back, 7 bases at V and 6 bases at J, with 12 bases in the middle. Lung cancer patients with chemo-refractory metastatic non-small-cell disease were given focal radiation plus CTLA-4 blockade with ipilimumab. TCRdb's copy holds only in-frame clones and misses some; the assay was immunoSEQ multiplex PCR. The repertoire holds around 18,000 clones, 86% seen once, with around 22% in the top ten.

This sample comprised peripheral blood, obtained from a patient treated with radiotherapy plus ipilimumab. The chain carries TRBV2 and TRBJ2-2; TRBD2 might be the D (7 bases). The TCR sequence derives from a human donor with non-small cell lung cancer whose response to radiotherapy plus ipilimumab could not be evaluated. In DNA, the CDR3 is TGTGCCAGCAAGGGGGGGTCTCCCGGGGAGCTGTTTTTT. This sequence encodes CASKGGSPGELFF.